The sample holds many counts of the clone carrying this T cell receptor beta chain. The authors prepared the TCRbeta library with unique molecular identifiers. TCRdb recomputed calls from the PCR reads with MiXCR, one row per CDR3 protein. The sample shows a few hundred thousand distinct CDR3 sequences, more than 7.5% of them seen only once. The CDR3 sequence is 16 residues long. CDR1 is LNHDA, CDR2 SQIVND, per germline (reference sequence). Trimming took 3 bases from V and 0 from J, leaving 14 bases between them. This entry is derived from a study of T-cell reconstitution after alpha-beta-depleted transplantation in children.

This chain links TRBV19 with TRBJ1-1; D remains unclear. The starting material was PBMCs from the stem cell graft donor, obtained from the stem cell graft. This clonotype was sampled from a human donor who donated a stem cell graft to a child with SCID. This chain's CDR3 is CASSINFGRMNTEAFF. The CDR3, as DNA: TGTGCCAGTAGTATTAATTTTGGACGGATGAACACTGAAGCTTTCTTT.